This T cell receptor (beta chain) was captured by sequencing in a study of CD8 T cells in Susac syndrome. RNA, at roughly 0.5 to 1 ug, was reverse transcribed with random hexamers. immunoSEQ multiplex PCR amplified TCR beta CDR3 across 54 Vbeta, 13 Jbeta. TCRdb re-derived calls from the immunoSEQ multiplex PCR reads in MiXCR, one entry per CDR3 protein. This table holds 250,000 or so distinct CDR3 sequences, approximately 92% found once. Trimming took 2 bases from V and 1 from J, leaving 8 bases between them. The CDR3 runs 14 residues. In germline, CDR1 is PRHDT, CDR2 FYEKMQ (reference sequence). The sequenced sample consisted of CD4+ T cells from PBMCs. The TCR originated in a human donor with multiple sclerosis. The genes are TRBV13 and TRBJ1-1; D not resolved. The CDR3 loop is CASSLRRANTEAFF. As DNA, the CDR3 is TGTGCCAGCAGCTTACGGCGGGCGAACACTGAAGCTTTCTTT.